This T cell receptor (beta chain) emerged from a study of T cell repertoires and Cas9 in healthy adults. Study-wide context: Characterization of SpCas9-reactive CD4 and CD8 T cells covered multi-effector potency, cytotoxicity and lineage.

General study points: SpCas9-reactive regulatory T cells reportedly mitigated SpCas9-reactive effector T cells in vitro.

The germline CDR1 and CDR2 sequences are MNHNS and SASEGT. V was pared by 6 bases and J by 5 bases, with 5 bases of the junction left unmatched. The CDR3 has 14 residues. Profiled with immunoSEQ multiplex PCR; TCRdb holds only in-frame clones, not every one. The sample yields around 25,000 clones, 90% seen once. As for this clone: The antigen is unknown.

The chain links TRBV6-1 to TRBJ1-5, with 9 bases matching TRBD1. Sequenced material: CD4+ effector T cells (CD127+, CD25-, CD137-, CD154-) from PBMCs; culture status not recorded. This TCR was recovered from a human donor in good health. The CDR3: CASRDGTGHQPQHF. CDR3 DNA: TGTGCCAGCAGGGACGGGACAGGGCATCAGCCCCAGCATTTT.